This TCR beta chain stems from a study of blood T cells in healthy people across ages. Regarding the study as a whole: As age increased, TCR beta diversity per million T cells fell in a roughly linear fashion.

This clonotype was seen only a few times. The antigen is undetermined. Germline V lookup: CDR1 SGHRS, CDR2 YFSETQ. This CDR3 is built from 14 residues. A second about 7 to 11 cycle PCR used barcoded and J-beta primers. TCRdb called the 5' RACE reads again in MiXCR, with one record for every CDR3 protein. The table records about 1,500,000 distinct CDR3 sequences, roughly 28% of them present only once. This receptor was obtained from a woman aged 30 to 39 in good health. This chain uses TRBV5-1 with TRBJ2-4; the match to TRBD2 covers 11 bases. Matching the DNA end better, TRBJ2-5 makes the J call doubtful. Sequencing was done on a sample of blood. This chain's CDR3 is CASSISGGDWTQYF. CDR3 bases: TGCGCCAGCAGCATTAGCGGGGGGGACTGGACCCAGTACTTC.